This T cell receptor (beta chain) was found in a study of cytomegalovirus exposure and HLA in healthy donors. This clone was seen more than once but under ten times. The PCR used 60 Vbeta and 13 Jbeta primers. TCRdb's copy holds only in-frame clones and misses some; the assay was immunoSEQ multiplex PCR. The sample contains about 140,000 clones, over 60% of which appear only once. The sequenced sample consisted of PBMCs. This receptor was taken from a woman in her sixties or seventies in good health and CMV-seronegative.

CDR3 sequence reads: CASSLGARGRNTEAFF. For the CDR3, the DNA is TGTGCCAGCAGCTTGGGGGCCAGGGGGAGGAACACTGAAGCTTTCTTT. This sequence joins TRBV7-2 and TRBJ1-1; 7 positions agree with TRBD1. The CDR3 totals 16 residues. V lost 3 bases, J lost 1 base, and 8 bases stayed unmatched. Per germline, CDR1 SGHTA and CDR2 FQGNSA.